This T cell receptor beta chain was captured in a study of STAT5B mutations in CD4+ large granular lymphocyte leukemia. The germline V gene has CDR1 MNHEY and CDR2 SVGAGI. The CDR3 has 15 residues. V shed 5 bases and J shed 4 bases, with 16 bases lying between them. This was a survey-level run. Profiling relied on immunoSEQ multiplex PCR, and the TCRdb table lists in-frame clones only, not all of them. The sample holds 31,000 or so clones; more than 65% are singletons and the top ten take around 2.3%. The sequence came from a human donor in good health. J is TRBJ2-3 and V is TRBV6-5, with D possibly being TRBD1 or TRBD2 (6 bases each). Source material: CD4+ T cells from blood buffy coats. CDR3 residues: CASSLQGGEADTQYF. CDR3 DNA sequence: TGTGCCAGCAGTCTACAGGGAGGAGAGGCAGATACGCAGTATTTT.